This is a list of T cell receptor beta chains from one sample in a study of T cells after yellow fever vaccination. TCRdb reanalysed the 5' RACE reads using MiXCR and keeps one entry per CDR3 protein. This sample has about 310,000 distinct CDR3 sequences; about 3.5% occur once, and the top ten carry 20% to 30%. The starting material was PBMCs, obtained on the day of the yellow fever booster vaccination. Every receptor here comes from a man aged 18 to 35 who received the YFV17D yellow fever vaccine. Both conserved end residues are part of each CDR3. The order of the fields is clone size, J gene, V gene, D gene, CDR3 DNA, CDR3 protein. A D gene is named only where the DNA matches it firmly. Clone size is shown for a subset of rows, as once, few, many or a class of expanded clone.

abundance: NA
j_gene: TRBJ2-5
v_gene: TRBV6-5
d_gene: NA
CDR3nt: TGTGCCAGCAGTAGCAGGGGGGGGCGGCAAGAGACCCAGTACTTC
CDR3aa: CASSSRGGRQETQYF

abundance: NA
j_gene: TRBJ1-2
v_gene: TRBV9
d_gene: NA
CDR3nt: TGTGCCAGCAGCGACGGAGACAGGCCGAACGGCTACACCTTC
CDR3aa: CASSDGDRPNGYTF

abundance: few
j_gene: TRBJ2-7
v_gene: TRBV6-2/TRBV6-3
d_gene: NA
CDR3nt: TGTGCCAGCAGTTCCGCGGACAGCCATCCGACTCGTACTAAGTCCGAGCAGTACTTC
CDR3aa: CASSSADSHPTRTKSEQYF

abundance: NA
j_gene: TRBJ2-5
v_gene: TRBV11-2
d_gene: NA
CDR3nt: TGTGCCAGCAGCTTCGGTGGCAGGGGACAAGAGACCCAGTACTTC
CDR3aa: CASSFGGRGQETQYF

abundance: many
j_gene: TRBJ2-3
v_gene: TRBV9
d_gene: NA
CDR3nt: TGTGCCAGCAGCGAAGAGGGCGTTCGGGGGGATACGCAGTATTTT
CDR3aa: CASSEEGVRGDTQYF

abundance: NA
j_gene: TRBJ2-1
v_gene: TRBV29-1
d_gene: TRBD2
CDR3nt: TGCAGCGTGGGGCGGGGGGGAGACGAGCAGTTCTTC
CDR3aa: CSVGRGGDEQFF

abundance: NA
j_gene: TRBJ2-1
v_gene: TRBV5-4
d_gene: NA
CDR3nt: TGTGCCAGCAGCCGTGGGGGACAAGAGGAGCAGTTCTTC
CDR3aa: CASSRGGQEEQFF

abundance: NA
j_gene: TRBJ2-7
v_gene: TRBV6-5
d_gene: TRBD2
CDR3nt: TGTGCCAGCAGTGAAGCGGGGGGGCGCTACGAGCAGTACTTC
CDR3aa: CASSEAGGRYEQYF

abundance: NA
j_gene: TRBJ2-6
v_gene: TRBV28
d_gene: TRBD1
CDR3nt: TGTGCCAGCAGTACGGGACAGGGGTACGGCGTCCTGACTTTC
CDR3aa: CASSTGQGYGVLTF

abundance: few
j_gene: TRBJ1-2
v_gene: TRBV5-1
d_gene: TRBD1
CDR3nt: TGCGCCAGCCAGGGGGTGGCTGGCTACACCTTC
CDR3aa: CASQGVAGYTF

abundance: NA
j_gene: TRBJ2-5
v_gene: TRBV7-6
d_gene: NA
CDR3nt: TGTGCCAGCAGCTTCTGGAGCGTTCAGCTGGGGGAGACCCAGTACTTC
CDR3aa: CASSFWSVQLGETQYF